The 31 T cell receptor beta chains in this list originate from one sample, sequenced in a study of T cells after yellow fever vaccination. One entry per CDR3 protein results from TCRdb running MiXCR on the 5' RACE reads. The data hold more than 300,000 distinct CDR3 sequences, with around 6.8% observed a single time. The sample was PBMCs, taken more than 40 days after the first yellow fever vaccination. The origin of the receptors is a man between 18 and 29 years old who received the YFV17D yellow fever vaccine.

This clonotype came up many times. The rearrangement uses TRBV6-1 and TRBJ1-5; D uncertain. Germline V gene sequence: CDR1 MNHNS, CDR2 SASEGT. This CDR3 comprises 15 residues. V gave up 6 bases and J gave up 0 bases, with 12 bases separating them. CDR3 coding DNA: TGTGCCAGCAGAATCTCCAGGAATAGCAATCAGCCCCAGCATTTT. This gives the protein CASRISRNSNQPQHF.

The chain couples TRBV4-3 to TRBJ1-2, with D possibly being TRBD1 (5 bases). V lost 1 base to trimming and J lost 5 bases, with 14 bases between them. The CDR3 length is 15 residues. Germline CDR1 is LGHNA and CDR2 is YSLEER. CDR3 residues: CASSQVPGLRYGYTF. In DNA form, the CDR3 reads TGCGCCAGCAGCCAAGTACCAGGGTTGCGTTATGGCTACACCTTC.

CDR3 amino acids: CASSEGGGPQETQYF. CDR3 coding DNA: TGTGCCAGCAGTGAAGGCGGGGGGCCCCAAGAGACCCAGTACTTC. V is TRBV2 and J is TRBJ2-5; 8 bases agree with TRBD2. With V trimmed by 1 base and J by 1 base, 2 bases remained unmatched. Germline V gene lookup returns CDR1 SNHLY and CDR2 FYNNEI. The CDR3 loop spans 15 amino acids.

This clonotype has more than one count but fewer than ten. The rearrangement links TRBV5-1 to TRBJ2-3, with TRBD2 matching 12 bases. Germline V gene data show CDR1 as SGHRS and CDR2 as YFSETQ. Trimming at V came to 0 bases and at J to 8 bases, leaving 10 bases not matched to a gene. This CDR3 spans 17 amino acids. The CDR3 bases are TGCGCCAGCAGCTTGGTAACTAGCGGGGGGCCCGCGGGTACGCAGTATTTT. It yields the protein CASSLVTSGGPAGTQYF.

The V call is TRBV7-9, the J call TRBJ2-2; TRBD1 matches 7 bases. Germline assignment: CDR1 SEHNR and CDR2 FQNEAQ (reference sequence). The CDR3 covers 14 residues. V gave up 8 bases and J gave up 2 bases; unmatched junction bases: 5. CDR3 amino acids: CASRQGPNTGELFF. Here the CDR3 DNA reads TGTGCCAGCCGACAGGGCCCAAACACCGGGGAGCTGTTTTTT.

The table lists this clonotype with a few counts. V gene TRBV28 combines with J gene TRBJ1-3, with 8 nucleotides matching TRBD1. Germline trimming cut 10 bases from V and 5 bases from J; bases unmatched to any gene: 7. From germline, CDR1 is MDHEN and CDR2 SYDVKM. This CDR3 has 13 residues. CDR3 nucleotide sequence: TGTGCCACCATAGACAGGGGACGAAACACCATATATTTT. This sequence encodes CATIDRGRNTIYF.

The chain couples TRBV4-1 to TRBJ2-1; tentatively, D is TRBD2 (6 bases). V shed 4 bases and J shed 4 bases, with 14 bases lying between them. Germline CDR1 reads MGHRA; CDR2 reads YSYEKL. The CDR3 length is 15 residues. The DNA of the CDR3 is TGCGCCAGCAGCCTGGGAGGAACCCGATACAATGAGCAGTTCTTC. As protein: CASSLGGTRYNEQFF.

V gene TRBV2 combines with J gene TRBJ2-2; D may be TRBD2 (6 bases). The V and J ends lost 4 bases and 4 bases respectively, with 7 bases between them. Germline lookup yields CDR1 SNHLY and CDR2 FYNNEI. This CDR3 region has 13 residues. The CDR3 DNA reads TGTGCCAGCAGTGGGGACTTCACCGGGGAGCTGTTTTTT. It yields the protein CASSGDFTGELFF.

This clonotype occurred many times. This chain joins TRBV5-1 and TRBJ2-1, with 10 bases identical to TRBD2. V lost 0 bases to trimming and J lost 3 bases; unmatched junction nucleotides: 6. The CDR3 extends over 17 amino acids. Looked up from germline, CDR1 is SGHRS and CDR2 is YFSETQ. CDR3 loop: CASSLVPLAGNYNEQFF. CDR3 nucleotide sequence: TGCGCCAGCAGCTTGGTCCCACTAGCGGGGAACTACAATGAGCAGTTCTTC.

This clonotype was picked up many times. The chain recombines TRBV6-2 or TRBV6-3 with TRBJ2-5; 10 bases are a match to TRBD2. The germline CDR1 and CDR2 sequences are MNHEY and SVGEGT. Trimming at V came to 7 bases and at J to 3 bases, leaving 2 bases not matched to a gene. CDR3 length equals 13 residues. The CDR3 region is CASTGLAKETQYF. Here the CDR3 DNA reads TGTGCCAGCACGGGACTAGCGAAAGAGACCCAGTACTTC.

This clonotype was seen ten or more times. The chain is built from TRBV7-2 and TRBJ2-1, with TRBD2 matching 8 bases. V trimming: 1 base; J trimming: 4 bases; junction bases outside the gene matches: 3. The CDR3 covers 15 residues. In germline, CDR1 is SGHTA, CDR2 FQGNSA. CDR3: CASSLGSGGYNEQFF. Here the CDR3 DNA reads TGTGCCAGCAGCTTAGGCAGCGGGGGATACAATGAGCAGTTCTTC.

The table lists this clonotype with a few counts. The V and J genes are TRBV13 and TRBJ2-2; D gene uncertain. The CDR3 consists of 15 residues. The germline V and J ends were trimmed by 5 bases and 4 bases, with 14 bases remaining between them. Per germline, CDR1 PRHDT and CDR2 FYEKMQ (reference sequence). The CDR3 spells CASSMITVVTGELFF. The CDR3 DNA is TGTGCCAGCAGCATGATCACAGTGGTCACCGGGGAGCTGTTTTTT.

The sample holds a few counts of this clonotype. The chain couples TRBV5-1 to TRBJ2-1; D may be TRBD1 or TRBD2 (6 bases each). In germline, CDR1 is SGHRS, CDR2 YFSETQ. V lost 1 base to trimming and J lost 9 bases, with 14 bases between them. This CDR3 spans 14 amino acids. CDR3 sequence reads: CASSLPGAKGEQFF. Written as DNA, the CDR3 is TGCGCCAGCAGCTTGCCGGGGGCGAAAGGTGAGCAGTTCTTC. Based on the CDR3 plus reference TRBV5-1 and TRBJ2-1, the full variable domain is KAGVTQTPRYLIKTRGQQVTLSCSPISGHRSVSWYQQTPGQGLQFLFEYFSETQRNKGNFPGRFSGRQFSNSRSEMNVSTLELGDSALYLCASSLPGAKGEQFFGPGTRLTVL.

In this sample, this clonotype turned up a few times. This chain uses TRBV18 with TRBJ1-3; weak D call: TRBD1 (6 bases). There are 15 residues in the CDR3. V dropped 7 bases and J dropped 2 bases, with 15 bases sitting between them. Germline loops: CDR1 KGHSH, CDR2 LQKENI. CDR3 coding DNA: TGTGCCAGCTTGGGGGCGGACTGGACTGGAAACACCATATATTTT. Protein: CASLGADWTGNTIYF.

The sample holds many counts of this clonotype. This chain joins TRBV21-1 and TRBJ2-7; the D segment call TRBD1 is taken from the table without a DNA check. TRBV21-1 counts as a pseudogene. This CDR3 comprises 14 residues. This chain's CDR3 is CASSKEAGASEQYF. For the CDR3, the DNA is TGTGCCAGCAGCAAAGAAGCAGGGGCGAGTGAGCAGTACTTC.

This clonotype came up many times. The chain combines TRBV29-1 with TRBJ1-1; D gene ambiguous. Germline loops: CDR1 SQVTM, CDR2 ANQGSEA. V was trimmed by 4 bases and J by 6 bases, leaving 15 bases between them. The CDR3 is made up of 13 amino acids. The CDR3, as DNA: TGCAGCGTTGCCCCGGCCGGCAATGCTGAAGCTTTCTTT. As protein: CSVAPAGNAEAFF.

This clonotype has more than one count but fewer than ten. Written as DNA, the CDR3 is TGCGCCAGCAGCTTGGGGGGGGGTAACTACGAGCAGTACGTC. It specifies CASSLGGGNYEQYV. The V gene is TRBV5-1, the J gene TRBJ2-7; TRBD2 matches 7 bases. The V segment lost 0 bases and the J segment 3 bases; nucleotides outside the gene matches: 3. There are 14 residues in the CDR3. Germline V gene lookup returns CDR1 SGHRS and CDR2 YFSETQ.

This clonotype appeared a few times. The chain is built from TRBV3-1 and TRBJ2-4; tentative D call: TRBD2 (6 bases). The V gene's germline CDR1 is LGHDT and CDR2 YNNKEL (reference sequence). Trimming pared 4 bases from V and 9 bases from J, leaving 22 bases between. The CDR3 extends over 16 amino acids. This CDR3 is CASSRAFTGGAGIQYF. DNA of the CDR3: TGTGCCAGCAGCCGCGCCTTCACTGGCGGGGCAGGCATTCAGTACTTC.

V is TRBV5-1 and J is TRBJ1-1; D is unclear. The CDR3 covers 13 residues. The ends were cut back, 5 bases at V and 2 bases at J, with 10 bases in the middle. The V gene's germline CDR1 is SGHRS and CDR2 YFSETQ. CDR3 region: CASSRASNTEAFF. The CDR3 bases are TGCGCCAGCAGTCGGGCCAGCAACACTGAAGCTTTCTTT.

This clonotype was picked up a small number of times. The chain links TRBV10-1 to TRBJ2-5; no clear D gene. CDR3 length: 17 residues. CDR1 is WNHNN and CDR2 is SYGVQD in the germline V gene (reference sequence). V lost 0 bases, J lost 0 bases, and 14 bases lay in between. The DNA for the CDR3 is TGCGCCAGCAGTGAGTCGACTCCGGCCAGCTACCAAGAGACCCAGTACTTC. Protein sequence: CASSESTPASYQETQYF.

Concerning this clonotype: A much larger clone differs from this one at a single base, so this may be a read error. The CDR3 bases are TGTGCCAGCATGCTAGCGGGGGGCAATGAGCAGTCCTTC. Amino acid sequence: CASMLAGGNEQSF. The chain combines TRBV6-2 or TRBV6-3 with TRBJ2-1; 11 positions agree with TRBD2. The length of the CDR3 is 13 residues. Looked up from germline, CDR1 is MNHEY and CDR2 is SVGEGT.

This clonotype was detected many times. The genes are TRBV7-2 and TRBJ1-1; no definite D call. Trimming removed 1 base at V and 2 bases at J, with 11 bases between. The CDR3 sequence is 15 residues long. In germline, CDR1 is SGHTA, CDR2 FQGNSA. The CDR3 sequence is CASSLVLGINTEAFF. DNA of the CDR3: TGTGCCAGCAGCTTAGTCCTGGGTATAAACACTGAAGCTTTCTTT.

The rearrangement uses TRBV11-2 and TRBJ2-5, with TRBD1 matching over 7 bases. CDR1 and CDR2 (germline): SGHAT, FQNNGV. V lost 4 bases and J lost 3; bases outside the gene matches: 5. The CDR3 contains 14 residues. The CDR3 coding sequence is TGTGCCAGCAGCTCTCTCCAGGGGGAAGAGACCCAGTACTTC. Encoded protein: CASSSLQGEETQYF. Full variable domain (rest looked up from reference TRBV11-2 and TRBJ2-5): EAGVAQSPRYKIIEKRQSVAFWCNPISGHATLYWYQQILGQGPKLLIQFQNNGVVDDSQLPKDRFSAERLKGVDSTLKIQPAKLEDSAVYLCASSSLQGEETQYFGPGTRLLVL.

This clonotype came up a few times. V usage is TRBV25-1 and J usage is TRBJ2-7; 7 positions match TRBD1. The trim removed 7 bases at V and 3 bases at J, leaving 6 bases unmatched. Germline V gene data show CDR1 as MGHDK and CDR2 as SYGVNS. This CDR3 has 13 amino acids. The CDR3 region has the DNA TGTGCCAGCAACCCCCGGGACAGCTACGAGCAGTACTTC. It encodes CASNPRDSYEQYF.

This clonotype was observed many times. J is TRBJ1-1 and V is TRBV6-1; 10 nucleotides agree with TRBD1. The ends lost 7 bases at V and 4 bases at J; junction bases unmatched: 3. The germline CDR1 and CDR2 sequences are MNHNS and SASEGT. This CDR3 region has 13 residues. CDR3 sequence (DNA): TGTGCCAGCAACCGGGACAGGGGCACTGAAGCTTTCTTT. Its translation: CASNRDRGTEAFF.

V is TRBV7-9 and J is TRBJ1-1, with D possibly matching TRBD1 (5 bases). The CDR3 covers 15 residues. Germline V lookup: CDR1 SEHNR, CDR2 FQNEAQ (reference sequence). V dropped 2 bases and J dropped 7 bases, with 17 bases sitting between them. The CDR3, as DNA: TGTGCCAGCAGCTTAAACAGGCTTCCAGTTAGTGAAGCTTTCTTT. Encoded protein: CASSLNRLPVSEAFF. The full variable domain, its missing parts supplied by reference TRBV7-9 and TRBJ1-1, is DTGVSQNPRHKITKRGQNVTFRCDPISEHNRLYWYRQTLGQGPEFLTYFQNEAQLEKSRLLSDRFSAERPKGSFSTLEIQRTEQGDSAMYLCASSLNRLPVSEAFFGQGTRLTVV.

Comment on this clonotype: This may come from a read error, since a much larger clone is one base off. The chain employs TRBV4-2 and TRBJ2-2; TRBD1 might be the D (6 bases). Germline V lookup: CDR1 LGHNA, CDR2 YNFKEQ. This CDR3 contains 17 residues. The DNA for the CDR3 is TGTGCCTGCAGCCAAGATCTACGCAGGGGGAACACCGGGGAGCTGTTTTTT. As protein: CACSQDLRRGNTGELFF.

This clonotype was recorded a few times. This chain uses TRBV10-3 with TRBJ2-1; 7 bases match TRBD2. CDR3 length: 15 amino acids. The germline gives CDR1 ENHRY, CDR2 SYGVKD. Losses at the gene ends were 8 bases for V and 6 bases for J; bases not matched to a gene: 13. CDR3 sequence reads: CAIGGRGEWVNEQFF. The CDR3 nucleotides read TGTGCCATCGGAGGCCGGGGGGAGTGGGTCAATGAGCAGTTCTTC.

This clonotype appeared a few times. V gene TRBV7-2 combines with J gene TRBJ2-3; TRBD2 aligns across 13 bases. Germline V gives CDR1 SGHTA, CDR2 FQGNSA. The CDR3 totals 15 residues. The ends lost 7 bases at V and 0 bases at J; junction bases unmatched: 1. The CDR3 here is CASTLAGGSTDTQYF. Written as DNA, the CDR3 is TGTGCCAGCACACTAGCGGGGGGGAGCACAGATACGCAGTATTTT.

The rearrangement uses TRBV28 and TRBJ1-4, with D possibly TRBD1 on 5 matching bases. The CDR3 runs to 13 residues. Germline loops: CDR1 MDHEN, CDR2 SYDVKM. The V gene lost 7 bases and the J gene lost 4 bases, with 10 bases spanning the gap. CDR3 sequence reads: CASTTGLNEKLFF. The DNA for the CDR3 is TGTGCCAGCACCACAGGACTTAATGAAAAACTGTTTTTT.

Many counts were recorded for this clonotype. V is TRBV5-5 and J is TRBJ2-2; D is ambiguous. Trimming pared 0 bases from V and 4 bases from J, leaving 10 bases between. Germline values: CDR1 SGHKS, CDR2 YYEKEE (reference sequence). This CDR3 has 15 residues. The CDR3 is CASSLVWPSTGELFF. In nucleotides, the CDR3 is TGTGCCAGCAGCTTGGTTTGGCCTTCCACCGGGGAGCTGTTTTTT.